This T cell receptor (beta chain) was sequenced in a study of T-cell memory formation after mild COVID-19. TCRdb independently ran MiXCR on the 5' RACE reads; one entry per CDR3 protein. The table records under 550,000 distinct CDR3 sequences, about 18% of them present only once. The V gene lost 6 bases and the J gene lost 12 bases, with 15 bases spanning the gap. In germline, CDR1 is LGHNT, CDR2 FRNRAP. This CDR3 region has 11 residues. General observations from the study: Pre-infection memory contained some responding clones, which suggested that cross-reactive memory had joined.

About this clonotype itself: The antigen remains unidentified.

What was sequenced was PBMCs or a T cell subset sorted from them (not recorded which). This clonotype originated in an adult woman who had mild COVID-19 (a few samples of this study predate the infection). Cell type and time point are not known. The rearrangement links TRBV12-5 to TRBJ2-7; possible D gene TRBD1, 7 bases. CDR3 in DNA: TGTGCTAGTGGACCGACAGGGAGGCGGTACTTC. Its protein product is CASGPTGRRYF.